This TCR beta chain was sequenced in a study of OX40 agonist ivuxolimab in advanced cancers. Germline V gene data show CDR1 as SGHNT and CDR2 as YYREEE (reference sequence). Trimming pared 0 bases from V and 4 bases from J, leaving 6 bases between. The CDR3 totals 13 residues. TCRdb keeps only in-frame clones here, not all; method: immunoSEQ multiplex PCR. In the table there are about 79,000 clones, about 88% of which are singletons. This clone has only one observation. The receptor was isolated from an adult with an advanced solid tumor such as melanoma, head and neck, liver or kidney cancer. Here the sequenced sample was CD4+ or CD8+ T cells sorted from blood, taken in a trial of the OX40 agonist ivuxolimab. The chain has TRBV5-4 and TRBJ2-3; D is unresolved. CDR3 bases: TGTGCCAGCAGCTTGGATTCCGCAGATACGCAGTATTTT. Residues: CASSLDSADTQYF.